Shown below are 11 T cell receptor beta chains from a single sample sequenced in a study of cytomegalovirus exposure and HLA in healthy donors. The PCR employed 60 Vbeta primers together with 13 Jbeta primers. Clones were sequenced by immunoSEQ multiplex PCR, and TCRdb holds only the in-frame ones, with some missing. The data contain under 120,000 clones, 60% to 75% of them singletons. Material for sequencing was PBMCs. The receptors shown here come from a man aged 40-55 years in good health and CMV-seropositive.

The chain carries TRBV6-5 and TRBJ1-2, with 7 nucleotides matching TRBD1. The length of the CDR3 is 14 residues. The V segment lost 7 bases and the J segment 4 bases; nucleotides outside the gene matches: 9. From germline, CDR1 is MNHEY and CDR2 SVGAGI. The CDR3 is CASINRGYSYGYTF. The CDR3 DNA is TGTGCCAGCATAAACAGGGGTTACAGCTATGGCTACACCTTC.

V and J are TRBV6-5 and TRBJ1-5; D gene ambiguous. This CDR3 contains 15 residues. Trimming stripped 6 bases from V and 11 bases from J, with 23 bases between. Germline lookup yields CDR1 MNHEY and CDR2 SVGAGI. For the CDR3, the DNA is TGTGCCAGCAGAGGAAACAGTGATTCTTACGGGGCCCAGCATTTT. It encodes CASRGNSDSYGAQHF.

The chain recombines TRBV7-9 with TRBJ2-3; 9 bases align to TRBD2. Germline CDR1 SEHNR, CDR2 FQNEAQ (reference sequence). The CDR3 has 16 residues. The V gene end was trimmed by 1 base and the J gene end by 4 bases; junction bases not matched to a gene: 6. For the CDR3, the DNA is TGTGCCAGCAGCTTAGGGCGGGAGGGCCTAGCAGATACGCAGTATTTT. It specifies CASSLGREGLADTQYF.

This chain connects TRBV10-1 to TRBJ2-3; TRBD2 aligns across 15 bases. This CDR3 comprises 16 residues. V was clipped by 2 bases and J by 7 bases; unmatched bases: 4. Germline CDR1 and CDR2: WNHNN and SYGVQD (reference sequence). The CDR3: CASSEPGLAGGNTQYF. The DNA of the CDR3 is TGCGCCAGCAGTGAGCCGGGACTAGCGGGAGGAAATACGCAGTATTTT.

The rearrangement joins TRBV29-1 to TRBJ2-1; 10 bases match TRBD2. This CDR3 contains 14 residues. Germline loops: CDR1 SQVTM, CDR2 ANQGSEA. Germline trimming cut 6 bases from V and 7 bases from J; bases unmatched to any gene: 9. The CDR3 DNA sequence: TGCAGCGTGGACTGGACTAGCGGAGGAAATGAGCAGTTCTTC. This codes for CSVDWTSGGNEQFF.

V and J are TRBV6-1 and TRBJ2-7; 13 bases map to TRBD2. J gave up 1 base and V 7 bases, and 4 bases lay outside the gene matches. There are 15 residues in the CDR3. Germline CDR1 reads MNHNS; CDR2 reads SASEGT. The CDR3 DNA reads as TGTGCCAGCAACCGACTAGCGGGAGGTTCCTACGAGCAGTACGTC. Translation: CASNRLAGGSYEQYV.

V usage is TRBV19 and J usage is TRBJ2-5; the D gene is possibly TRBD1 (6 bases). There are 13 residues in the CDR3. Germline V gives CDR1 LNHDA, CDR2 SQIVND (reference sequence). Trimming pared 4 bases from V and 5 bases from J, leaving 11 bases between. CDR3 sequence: CASSNVQGETQYF. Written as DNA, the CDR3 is TGTGCCAGTAGTAACGTGCAGGGGGAGACCCAGTACTTC.

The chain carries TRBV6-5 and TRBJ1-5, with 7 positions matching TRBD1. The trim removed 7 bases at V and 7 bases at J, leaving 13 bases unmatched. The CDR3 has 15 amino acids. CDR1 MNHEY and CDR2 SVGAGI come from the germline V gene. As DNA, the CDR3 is TGTGCCAGCAAACCCTACAGGGGCCGCGGGCAGCCCCAGCATTTT. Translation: CASKPYRGRGQPQHF.

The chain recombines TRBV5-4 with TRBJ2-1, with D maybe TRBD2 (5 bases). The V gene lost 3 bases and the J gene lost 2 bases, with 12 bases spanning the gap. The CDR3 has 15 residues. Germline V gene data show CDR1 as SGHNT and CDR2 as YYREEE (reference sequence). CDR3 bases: TGTGCCAGCAGCTCCGGCGGGTACGCCTACAATGAGCAGTTCTTC. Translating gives CASSSGGYAYNEQFF.

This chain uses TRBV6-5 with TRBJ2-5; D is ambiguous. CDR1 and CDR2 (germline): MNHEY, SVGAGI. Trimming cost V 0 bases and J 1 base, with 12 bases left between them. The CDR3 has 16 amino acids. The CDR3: CASSYSRGLGQETQYF. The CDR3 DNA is TGTGCCAGCAGTTACTCCCGCGGTCTCGGCCAAGAGACCCAGTACTTC.

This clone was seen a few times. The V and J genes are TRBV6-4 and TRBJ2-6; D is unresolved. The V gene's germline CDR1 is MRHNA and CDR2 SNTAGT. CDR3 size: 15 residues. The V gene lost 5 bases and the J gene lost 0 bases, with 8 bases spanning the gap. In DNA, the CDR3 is TGTGCCAGCAGTAATCTGAGCTCTGGGGCCAACGTCCTGACTTTC. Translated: CASSNLSSGANVLTF.